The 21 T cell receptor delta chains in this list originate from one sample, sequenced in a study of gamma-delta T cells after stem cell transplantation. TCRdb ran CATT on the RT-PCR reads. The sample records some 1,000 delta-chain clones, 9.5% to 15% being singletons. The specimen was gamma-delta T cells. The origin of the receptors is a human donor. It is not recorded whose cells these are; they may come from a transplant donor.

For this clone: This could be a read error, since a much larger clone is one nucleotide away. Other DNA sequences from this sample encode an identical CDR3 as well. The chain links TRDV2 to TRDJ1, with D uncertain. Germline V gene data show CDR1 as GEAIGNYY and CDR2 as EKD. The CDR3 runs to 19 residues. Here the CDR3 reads CACDTVGGRTQLLTDKLIF. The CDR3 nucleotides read TGTGCCTGCGACACTGTCGGAGGGCGCACACAACTACTCACCGATAAACTCATCTTT.

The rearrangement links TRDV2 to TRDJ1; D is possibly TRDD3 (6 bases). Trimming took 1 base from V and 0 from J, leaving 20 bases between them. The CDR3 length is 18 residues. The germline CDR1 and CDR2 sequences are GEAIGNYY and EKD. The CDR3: CACDTVGMPGKYTDKLIF. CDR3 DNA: TGTGCCTGTGACACGGTGGGGATGCCTGGGAAGTACACCGATAAACTCATCTTT.

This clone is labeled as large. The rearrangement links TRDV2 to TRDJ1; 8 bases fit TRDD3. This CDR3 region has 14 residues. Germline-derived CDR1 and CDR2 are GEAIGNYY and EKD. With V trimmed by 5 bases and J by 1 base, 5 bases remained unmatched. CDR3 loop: CACVLLGATDKLIF. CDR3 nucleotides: TGTGCCTGTGTTTTACTGGGGGCCACCGATAAACTCATCTTT.

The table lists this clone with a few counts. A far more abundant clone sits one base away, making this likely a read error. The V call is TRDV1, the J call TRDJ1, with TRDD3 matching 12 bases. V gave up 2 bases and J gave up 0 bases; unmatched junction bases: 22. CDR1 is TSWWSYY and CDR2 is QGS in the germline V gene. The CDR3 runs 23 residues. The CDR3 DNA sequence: TGTGCTCTTGGGGAATTAGTTATCCTACGGACTGCTGGGGGATACGGGAACACCGATAAACTCATCTTT. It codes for CALGELVILRTAGGYGNTDKLIF.

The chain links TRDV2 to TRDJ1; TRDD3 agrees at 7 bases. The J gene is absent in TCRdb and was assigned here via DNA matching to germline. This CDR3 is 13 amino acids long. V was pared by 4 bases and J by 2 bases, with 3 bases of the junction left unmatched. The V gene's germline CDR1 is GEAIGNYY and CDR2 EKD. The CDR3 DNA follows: TGTGCCTGTGAAGGACTGGGGACCGATAAACTCATCTTT. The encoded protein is CACEGLGTDKLIF.

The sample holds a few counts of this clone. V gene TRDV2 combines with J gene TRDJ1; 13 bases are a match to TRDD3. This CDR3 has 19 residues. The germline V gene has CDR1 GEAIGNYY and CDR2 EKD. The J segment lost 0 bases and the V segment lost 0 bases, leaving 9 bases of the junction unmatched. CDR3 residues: CACDTVNWGIRKYTDKLIF. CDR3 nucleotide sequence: TGTGCCTGTGACACCGTAAACTGGGGGATACGCAAGTACACCGATAAACTCATCTTT.

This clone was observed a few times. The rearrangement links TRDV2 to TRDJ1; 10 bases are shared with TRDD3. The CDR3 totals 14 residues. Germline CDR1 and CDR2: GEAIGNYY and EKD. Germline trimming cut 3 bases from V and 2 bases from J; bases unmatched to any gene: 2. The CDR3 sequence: CACDLLGDTDKLIF. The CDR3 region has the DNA TGTGCCTGTGACCTACTGGGGGATACCGATAAACTCATCTTT.

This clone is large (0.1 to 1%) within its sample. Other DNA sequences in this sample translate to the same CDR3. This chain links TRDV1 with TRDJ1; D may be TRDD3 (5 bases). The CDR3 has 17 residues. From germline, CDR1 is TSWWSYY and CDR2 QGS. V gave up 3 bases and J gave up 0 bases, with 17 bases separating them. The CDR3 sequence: CALGDPYGRQYTDKLIF. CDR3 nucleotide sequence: TGTGCTCTTGGGGATCCATACGGGAGGCAGTACACCGATAAACTCATCTTT.

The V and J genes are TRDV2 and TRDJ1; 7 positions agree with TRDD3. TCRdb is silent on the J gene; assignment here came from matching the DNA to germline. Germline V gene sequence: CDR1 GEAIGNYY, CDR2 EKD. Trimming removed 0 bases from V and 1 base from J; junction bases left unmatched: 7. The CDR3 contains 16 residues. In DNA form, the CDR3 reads TGTGCCTGTGACACCCTAGGGGGATCGAGCACCGATAAACTCATCTTT. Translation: CACDTLGGSSTDKLIF.

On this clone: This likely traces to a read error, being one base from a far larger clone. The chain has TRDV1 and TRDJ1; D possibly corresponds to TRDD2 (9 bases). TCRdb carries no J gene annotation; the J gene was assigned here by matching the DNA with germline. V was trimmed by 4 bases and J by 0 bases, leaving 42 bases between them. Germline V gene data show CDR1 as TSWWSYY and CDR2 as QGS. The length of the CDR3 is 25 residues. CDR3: CALGAHLPTAKRLLGARADTDKLIF. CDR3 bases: TGTGCTCTTGGGGCCCACCTTCCTACGGCGAAAAGATTACTGGGGGCCCGGGCAGACACCGATAAACTCATCTTT.

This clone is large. The CDR3 nucleotides read TGTGCCTGTGACACCGTCTCAAAGACCTCCTGGGACACCCGACAGATGTTTTTC. Its translation: CACDTVSKTSWDTRQMFF. V gene TRDV2 combines with J gene TRDJ3; D gene ambiguous. The germline V gene encodes CDR1 GEAIGNYY and CDR2 EKD. V was clipped by 0 bases and J by 0 bases, with 11 bases between them. The CDR3 runs 18 residues.

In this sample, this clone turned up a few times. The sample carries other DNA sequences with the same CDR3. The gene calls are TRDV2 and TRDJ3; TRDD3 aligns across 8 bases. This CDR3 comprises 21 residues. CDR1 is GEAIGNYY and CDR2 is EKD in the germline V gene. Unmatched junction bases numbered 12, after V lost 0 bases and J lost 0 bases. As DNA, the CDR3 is TGTGCCTGTGACACCGTGGGTGCTGGGGGACTACACTCCTGGGACACCCGACAGATGTTTTTC. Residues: CACDTVGAGGLHSWDTRQMFF.

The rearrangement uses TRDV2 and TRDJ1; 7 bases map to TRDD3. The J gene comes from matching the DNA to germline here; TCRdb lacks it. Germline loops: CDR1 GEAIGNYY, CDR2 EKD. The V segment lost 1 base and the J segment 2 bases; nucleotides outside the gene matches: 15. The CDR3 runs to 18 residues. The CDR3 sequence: CACDTIRTVGYLTDKLIF. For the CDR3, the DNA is TGTGCCTGTGACACAATCCGTACTGTGGGATACTTAACCGATAAACTCATCTTT.

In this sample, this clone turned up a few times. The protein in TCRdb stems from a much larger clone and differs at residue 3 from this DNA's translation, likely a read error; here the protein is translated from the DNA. In nucleotides, the CDR3 is TGTGCCTATGACACCGTACTGGGGGCCCCGGTCACCGATAAACTCATCTTT. Amino acid sequence: CAYDTVLGAPVTDKLIF. The rearrangement uses TRDV2 and TRDJ1; 8 positions match TRDD3. CDR1 GEAIGNYY and CDR2 EKD come from the germline V gene. The CDR3 is made up of 17 amino acids.

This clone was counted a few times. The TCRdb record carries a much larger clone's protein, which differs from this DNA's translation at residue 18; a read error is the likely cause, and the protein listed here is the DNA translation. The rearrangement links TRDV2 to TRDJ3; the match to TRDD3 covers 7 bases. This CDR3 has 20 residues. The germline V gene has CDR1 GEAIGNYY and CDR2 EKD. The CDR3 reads CACDTGPWGLSSWDTRQTFF. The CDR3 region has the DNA TGTGCCTGTGACACCGGTCCCTGGGGGTTGAGCTCCTGGGACACCCGACAGACGTTTTTC.

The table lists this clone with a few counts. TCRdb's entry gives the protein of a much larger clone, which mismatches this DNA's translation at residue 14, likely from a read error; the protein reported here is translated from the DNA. Here the CDR3 reads CACDSLLGDTHTDRLIF. CDR3 DNA sequence: TGTGCCTGTGACAGCCTACTGGGGGATACGCACACCGATAGACTCATCTTT. The V and J genes are TRDV2 and TRDJ1; 13 bases line up with TRDD3. CDR3 length equals 17 residues. Germline CDR1 reads GEAIGNYY; CDR2 reads EKD.

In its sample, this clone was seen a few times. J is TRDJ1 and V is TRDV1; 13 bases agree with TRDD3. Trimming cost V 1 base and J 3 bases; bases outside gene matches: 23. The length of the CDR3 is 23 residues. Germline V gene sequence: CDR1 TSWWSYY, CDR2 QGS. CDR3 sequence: CALGEPPPIPTGGYDAWADKLIF. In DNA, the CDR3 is TGTGCTCTTGGGGAACCTCCCCCTATTCCTACTGGGGGATACGACGCCTGGGCCGATAAACTCATCTTT.

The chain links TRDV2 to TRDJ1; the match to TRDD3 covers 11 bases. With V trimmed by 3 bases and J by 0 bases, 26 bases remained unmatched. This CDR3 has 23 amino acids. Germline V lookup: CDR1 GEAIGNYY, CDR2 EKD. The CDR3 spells CACDLLLGDNTPNTGHYTDKLIF. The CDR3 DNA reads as TGTGCCTGTGACTTGTTACTGGGGGATAATACCCCGAATACCGGGCATTACACCGATAAACTCATCTTT.

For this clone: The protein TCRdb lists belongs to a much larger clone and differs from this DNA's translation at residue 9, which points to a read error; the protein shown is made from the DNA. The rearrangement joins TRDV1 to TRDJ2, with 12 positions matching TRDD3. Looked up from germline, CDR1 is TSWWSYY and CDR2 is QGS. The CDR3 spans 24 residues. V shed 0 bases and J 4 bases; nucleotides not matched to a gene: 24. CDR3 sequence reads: CALGELVLLLLSLGDTRETAQLFF. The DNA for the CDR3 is TGTGCTCTTGGGGAACTAGTTCTCCTCCTACTCTCACTGGGGGATACACGGGAGACAGCACAACTCTTCTTT.

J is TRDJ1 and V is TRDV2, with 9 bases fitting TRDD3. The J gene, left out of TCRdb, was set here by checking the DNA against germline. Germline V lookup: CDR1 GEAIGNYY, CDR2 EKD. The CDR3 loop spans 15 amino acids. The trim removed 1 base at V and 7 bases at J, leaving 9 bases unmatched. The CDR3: CACDTRGDTNGKLIF. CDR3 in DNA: TGTGCCTGTGACACGCGGGGGGATACCAACGGTAAACTCATCTTT.

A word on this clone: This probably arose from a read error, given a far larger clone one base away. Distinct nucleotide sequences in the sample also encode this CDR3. CDR3 coding DNA: TGTGCTCTTGGGGAATTAGTTGTCCTACGGACTGCTGGGGGGTACGGGAACACCGATAAACTCATCTTT. Its translation: CALGELVVLRTAGGYGNTDKLIF. The chain employs TRDV1 and TRDJ1; D perhaps matches TRDD3 (7 bases). V was pared by 2 bases and J by 0 bases, with 34 bases between. The CDR3 runs 23 residues. CDR1 and CDR2 (germline): TSWWSYY, QGS.